This TCR beta chain derives from a study of cytomegalovirus exposure and HLA in healthy donors. As concerns this clone: The antigen remains undetermined.

60 Vbeta and 13 Jbeta primers were used in PCR. Assay used: immunoSEQ multiplex PCR; TCRdb lists only in-frame clones, some missing. The data hold under 200,000 clones, with roughly 80% observed a single time. The CDR3 has 20 residues. The junction had 18 bases not matched to a gene; V was cut back by 4 bases and J by 2 bases. Looked up from germline, CDR1 is MNHNS and CDR2 is SASEGT. Study-level findings and limits: Earlier analysis looked at TCR beta V segments, and most were productive about 87% or about 30% of the time.

This chain connects TRBV6-1 to TRBJ2-7; 12 bases match TRBD2. This receptor was obtained from a male donor in good health and CMV-seropositive. The sequencing sample was made of PBMCs. The CDR3 sequence is CASSGLQKLAGGSIPYEQYF. CDR3 coding DNA: TGTGCCAGCAGTGGCCTACAGAAGCTAGCGGGAGGGTCCATCCCCTACGAGCAGTACTTC.